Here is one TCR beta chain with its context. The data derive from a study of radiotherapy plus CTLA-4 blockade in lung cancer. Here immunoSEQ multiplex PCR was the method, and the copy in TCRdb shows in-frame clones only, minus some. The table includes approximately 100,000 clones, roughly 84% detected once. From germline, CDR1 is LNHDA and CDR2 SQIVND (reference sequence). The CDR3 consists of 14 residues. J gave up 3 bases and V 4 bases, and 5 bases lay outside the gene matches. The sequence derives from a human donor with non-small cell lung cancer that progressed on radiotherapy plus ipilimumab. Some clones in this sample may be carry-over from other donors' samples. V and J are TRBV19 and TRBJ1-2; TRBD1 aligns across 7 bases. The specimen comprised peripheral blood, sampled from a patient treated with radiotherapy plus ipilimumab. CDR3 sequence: CASSTRDRDYGYTF. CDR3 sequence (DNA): TGTGCCAGTAGTACCCGGGACAGAGACTATGGCTACACCTTC.